This entry features one T cell receptor beta chain sequence. Trimming took off 2 bases at V and 9 bases at J, with 17 bases between the two ends. In germline, CDR1 is MNHEY, CDR2 SVGAGI. The CDR3 covers 15 residues. Assay used: immunoSEQ multiplex PCR; TCRdb lists only in-frame clones, some missing. The data contain under 40,000 clones, less than 95% of them seen just once; the ten biggest clones take up around a tenth. This entry comes from a study of T cell changes during pregnancy in multiple sclerosis. The V call is TRBV6-5, the J call TRBJ1-3, with D uncertain. The TCR originated in a female donor with multiple sclerosis, enrolled in a pregnancy study. The sample here was CD8+ T cells from peripheral blood mononuclear cells, taken before pregnancy. CDR3 coding DNA: TGTGCCAGCAGTTACCAGCGGGGTACCCCTGGCACCATATATTTT. Translated, it gives CASSYQRGTPGTIYF.